Included here is one TCR beta chain sequence, with context. The ends lost 4 bases at V and 2 bases at J; junction bases unmatched: 8. Germline CDR1 SGHTA, CDR2 FQGNSA. This CDR3 has 15 residues. This sample is part of a study of OX40 agonist ivuxolimab in advanced cancers. Study information: It was ivuxolimab, an agonistic anti-OX40 (CD134) antibody, that patients were treated with. It was permissible to have had prior anti-PD-1, anti-PD-L1 or anti-CTLA-4 therapy, and over 35% had some.

Sequenced by immunoSEQ multiplex PCR; TCRdb stores in-frame clones only, minus some. Among about 100,000 clones, 75% to 95% were seen once, and the ten largest hold over 0.3%. The chain is built from TRBV7-2 and TRBJ2-7, with 7 bases matching TRBD1. This TCR was recovered from an adult with an advanced solid tumor such as melanoma, head and neck, liver or kidney cancer. Sequencing was performed on CD4+ or CD8+ T cells sorted from blood, taken in a trial of the OX40 agonist ivuxolimab. CDR3 in DNA: TGTGCCAGCAGCTCCCAGGGACAGTACGCCTACGAGCAGTACTTC. Translation gives CASSSQGQYAYEQYF.